This T cell receptor beta chain appears in the sequencing data of a study of cytomegalovirus exposure and HLA in healthy donors. About the research overall: In a later analysis, the approximately 120 validation repertoires were reported to have used the same platform as the approximately 620 first-cohort repertoires. The study's findings and limits: Per published reports, the classifier diagnosed cytomegalovirus status with high specificity and sensitivity. In vitro checks showed that a few CMV-associated chains really do target CMV antigens.

Remarks on this clone: Its target is unknown.

Some clones are missing from TCRdb's copy, which holds only in-frame ones; the method was immunoSEQ multiplex PCR. The sample lists approximately 99,000 clones, approximately 85% seen once, with 3% to 3.5% in the top ten. The donors belonged to the roughly 110-subject validation cohort, separate from the roughly 600-subject first cohort. Germline CDR1 and CDR2: MDHEN and SYDVKM. This CDR3 region has 15 residues. V lost 5 bases to trimming and J lost 4 bases, with 15 bases between them. The chain recombines TRBV28 with TRBJ1-5; D possibly corresponds to TRBD1 (6 bases). The specimen sequenced was PBMCs. This TCR derives from a woman aged 18-35 years in good health and CMV-seronegative. The DNA of the CDR3 is TGTGCCAGCAGTCTGAAAGACAGGCCAAATCAGCCCCAGCATTTT. Protein: CASSLKDRPNQPQHF.